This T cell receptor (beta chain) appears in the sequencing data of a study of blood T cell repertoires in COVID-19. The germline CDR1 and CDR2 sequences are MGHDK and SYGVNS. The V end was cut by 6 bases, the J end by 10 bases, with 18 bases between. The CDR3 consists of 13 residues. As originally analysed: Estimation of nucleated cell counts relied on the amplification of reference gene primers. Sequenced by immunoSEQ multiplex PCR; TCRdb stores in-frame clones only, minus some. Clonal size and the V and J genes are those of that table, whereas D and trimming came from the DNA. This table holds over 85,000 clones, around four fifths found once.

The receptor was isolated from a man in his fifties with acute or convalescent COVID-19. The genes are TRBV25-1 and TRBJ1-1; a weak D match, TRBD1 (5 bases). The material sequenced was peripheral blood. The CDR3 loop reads CASSPRGGSGAFF. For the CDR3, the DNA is TGTGCCAGCAGCCCGCGGGGCGGCAGTGGAGCTTTCTTT.